These 20 T cell receptor beta chains originate from one sample sequenced in a study of cytomegalovirus exposure and HLA in healthy donors. The study ran its PCR with 60 Vbeta and 13 Jbeta primers. Profiled with immunoSEQ multiplex PCR; TCRdb holds only in-frame clones, not every one. The table shows a few hundred thousand clones, with around 80% occurring only once. Sequenced: PBMCs. All receptors derive from a man aged 35-49 years in good health and CMV-seronegative.

This clone was seen only once. The chain is built from TRBV2 and TRBJ1-6; TRBD1 matches at 7 bases. Germline CDR1 is SNHLY and CDR2 is FYNNEI. J lost 11 bases, V lost 3 bases, and 13 bases had no gene match. The CDR3 totals 16 residues. The CDR3 reads CASSDGDSALFAPLHF. CDR3 in DNA: TGTGCCAGCAGTGACGGGGACAGCGCCCTATTTGCACCCCTCCACTTT.

This chain links TRBV18 with TRBJ1-5; D is undetermined. The CDR3 length is 15 residues. Looked up from germline, CDR1 is KGHSH and CDR2 is LQKENI. Trimming removed 4 bases from V and 3 bases from J, with 13 bases in between. The CDR3 DNA reads TGTGCCAGCTCACGGGCAGAAGTCCCCAATCAGCCCCAGCATTTT. Its protein is CASSRAEVPNQPQHF.

This chain links TRBV2 with TRBJ1-2; TRBD1 is a possible D gene (6 bases). The CDR3 has 14 residues. The V end was cut by 9 bases, the J end by 6 bases, with 20 bases between. CDR1 is SNHLY and CDR2 is FYNNEI in the germline V gene. CDR3 DNA: TGTGCCAGTGTCCTAGGACAGAGAGAAAATGGCTACACCTTC. Its protein is CASVLGQRENGYTF. Complete variable domain (other parts from reference TRBV2 and TRBJ1-2): EPEVTQTPSHQVTQMGQEVILRCVPISNHLYFYWYRQILGQKVEFLVSFYNNEISEKSEIFDDQFSVERPDGSNFTLKIRSTKLEDSAMYFCASVLGQRENGYTFGSGTRLTVV.

V is TRBV6-6 and J is TRBJ1-5; no clear D. Per germline, CDR1 MNHNY and CDR2 SVGAGI (reference sequence). The CDR3 is 16 residues long. Trimming left V 5 bases short and J 4 bases short, with 18 bases between. CDR3 region: CASSRGTGGGNQPQHF. In DNA, the CDR3 is TGTGCCAGCAGTAGAGGCACCGGAGGAGGGAATCAGCCCCAGCATTTT.

The chain recombines TRBV19 with TRBJ2-7; D is possibly TRBD2 (6 bases). The CDR3 spans 16 residues. Germline V gene sequence: CDR1 LNHDA, CDR2 SQIVND (reference sequence). V was pared by 5 bases and J by 3 bases, with 20 bases between. The CDR3 protein is CASSALISRENYEQYF. In DNA, the CDR3 is TGTGCCAGTAGTGCCCTAATAAGTCGGGAGAACTACGAGCAGTACTTC.

A word on this clone: This sample also contains other DNA sequences that code for the same CDR3. The genes are TRBV7-2 and TRBJ1-2; D perhaps matches TRBD1 (5 bases). The V and J ends lost 5 bases and 2 bases respectively, with 9 bases between them. From germline, CDR1 is SGHTA and CDR2 FQGNSA. The CDR3 contains 13 residues. The CDR3 sequence: CASSLDSNYGYTF. CDR3 sequence (DNA): TGTGCCAGCAGCCTTGACAGCAACTATGGCTACACCTTC.

J is TRBJ1-1 and V is TRBV30; 7 positions match TRBD1. The J segment lost 5 bases and the V segment lost 2 bases, leaving 5 bases of the junction unmatched. Germline-derived CDR1 and CDR2 are GTSNPN and SVGIG (reference sequence). The CDR3 totals 13 residues. The CDR3 reads CAWSSARGTEAFF. The CDR3, as DNA: TGTGCCTGGAGTTCAGCCAGGGGGACTGAAGCTTTCTTT.

Remarks on this clone: The same CDR3 can be traced to other DNA sequences in this sample. The CDR3 DNA sequence: TGTGCCAGCAGCCGGGACAGCCTGAACACTGAAGCTTTCTTT. It yields the protein CASSRDSLNTEAFF. The chain links TRBV5-4 to TRBJ1-1; 7 nucleotides line up with TRBD1. The length of the CDR3 is 14 residues. J was trimmed by 0 bases and V by 4 bases; bases with no gene match: 3. CDR1 SGHNT and CDR2 YYREEE come from the germline V gene (reference sequence).

The chain employs TRBV30 and TRBJ2-3; possible D gene TRBD1, 5 bases. Trimming removed 1 base at V and 1 base at J, with 6 bases between. The germline CDR1 and CDR2 sequences are GTSNPN and SVGIG (reference sequence). There are 13 residues in the CDR3. CDR3 sequence: CAWSGGRTDTQYF. In nucleotides, the CDR3 is TGTGCCTGGAGTGGGGGCCGCACAGATACGCAGTATTTT.

The CDR3 spells CASSLEGGYGYTF. The CDR3 coding sequence is TGCGCCAGCAGCTTGGAAGGGGGCTATGGCTACACCTTC. This chain uses TRBV5-1 with TRBJ1-2; perhaps TRBD1 as D (6 bases). The CDR3 length is 13 residues. Per the germline V gene, CDR1 is SGHRS and CDR2 is YFSETQ. Trimming cost V 0 bases and J 4 bases, with 7 bases left between them.

The genes are TRBV18 and TRBJ1-5; TRBD1 is a possible D gene (6 bases). Germline values: CDR1 KGHSH, CDR2 LQKENI. This CDR3 spans 13 amino acids. The germline V and J ends were trimmed by 5 bases and 7 bases, with 12 bases remaining between them. The CDR3 DNA reads as TGTGCCAGCTCAACGACAGGCGACCAGCCCCAGCATTTT. Translated: CASSTTGDQPQHF.

The V and J genes are TRBV5-1 and TRBJ2-5; perhaps TRBD2 as D (6 bases). Trimming took off 0 bases at V and 1 base at J, with 10 bases between the two ends. The CDR3 contains 15 residues. The germline gives CDR1 SGHRS, CDR2 YFSETQ. CDR3 nucleotide sequence: TGCGCCAGCAGCTTGGGCGGGGCGGGCCAAGAGACCCAGTACTTC. As protein: CASSLGGAGQETQYF.

Notes on this clone: An end of the junction does not agree with germline; a read error may underlie this. The CDR3 sequence: CAWEGQANTGEPFF. DNA of the CDR3: TGTGCCTGGGAGGGACAGGCGAACACCGGGGAGCCGTTTTTT. This chain links TRBV30 with TRBJ2-2, with TRBD1 identical over 8 bases. Germline V gene lookup returns CDR1 GTSNPN and CDR2 SVGIG (reference sequence). CDR3 length: 14 amino acids.

The V call is TRBV7-6, the J call TRBJ2-3; D might be TRBD2 (6 bases). The length of the CDR3 is 15 residues. The germline V gene has CDR1 SGHVS and CDR2 FNYEAQ. Trimming removed 3 bases at V and 1 base at J, with 11 bases between. The CDR3 DNA reads as TGTGCCAGCAGCTTTGGGGGGTTGGGCACAGATACGCAGTATTTT. It specifies CASSFGGLGTDTQYF.

The V and J genes are TRBV6-4 and TRBJ1-1; no definite D call. CDR3 length: 13 amino acids. V was clipped by 3 bases and J by 0 bases, with 5 bases between them. CDR1 is MRHNA, CDR2 SNTAGT, per germline. Here the CDR3 DNA reads TGTGCCAGCAGTGAATCGTTGAACACTGAAGCTTTCTTT. Its protein product is CASSESLNTEAFF.

The genes are TRBV12-5 and TRBJ2-7; D is unclear. V lost 1 base and J 3 bases, leaving 7 bases between the germline ends. The CDR3 contains 13 residues. The germline CDR1 and CDR2 sequences are LGHNT and FRNRAP. The DNA for the CDR3 is TGTGCTAGTGGTTTGGATGGCAGCTACGAGCAGTACTTC. The encoded protein is CASGLDGSYEQYF.

This rearrangement joins TRBV28 to TRBJ2-1, with D uncertain. Germline V gene sequence: CDR1 MDHEN, CDR2 SYDVKM. The V gene lost 5 bases and the J gene lost 7 bases, with 9 bases spanning the gap. The CDR3 is 12 amino acids. CDR3 sequence: CASSNVINEQFF. CDR3 in DNA: TGTGCCAGCAGTAATGTAATAAATGAGCAGTTCTTC. The entire variable domain, with the rest obtained from reference TRBV28 and TRBJ2-1, is as follows: DVKVTQSSRYLVKRTGEKVFLECVQDMDHENMFWYRQDPGLGLRLIYFSYDVKMKEKGDIPEGYSVSREKKERFSLILESASTNQTSMYLCASSNVINEQFFGPGTRLTVL.

This chain joins TRBV5-1 and TRBJ2-7; maybe TRBD1 (5 bases). Germline CDR1 SGHRS, CDR2 YFSETQ. This CDR3 spans 16 amino acids. V shed 0 bases and J shed 2 bases, with 15 bases lying between them. The CDR3 reads CASSLVDPGLPYEQYF. The CDR3 nucleotides are TGCGCCAGCAGCTTGGTGGATCCAGGGCTCCCCTACGAGCAGTACTTC.

The rearrangement links TRBV5-1 to TRBJ2-5; TRBD2 matches 12 bases. Germline V CDR1 and CDR2: SGHRS, YFSETQ. This CDR3 is built from 17 residues. V lost 4 bases, J lost 0 bases, and 7 bases stayed unmatched. CDR3 nucleotide sequence: TGCGCCAGCAGCGCGCAGACTAGCGGGGGTAACCAAGAGACCCAGTACTTC. As protein: CASSAQTSGGNQETQYF.

The chain is built from TRBV7-6 and TRBJ2-5; D possibly corresponds to TRBD2 (6 bases). This CDR3 has 13 residues. From germline, CDR1 is SGHVS and CDR2 FNYEAQ. Between the trimmed V and J ends, which lost 5 bases and 10 bases, there was a span of 17 bases. CDR3 amino acids: CASSGLAPGDQYF. CDR3 DNA: TGTGCCAGCAGCGGGCTAGCGCCGGGGGACCAGTACTTC.